This T cell receptor beta chain derives from a study of T-cell memory formation after mild COVID-19. Trimming shortened V by 1 base and J by 0 bases, and 9 bases separated the two germline ends. Germline V lookup: CDR1 MNHNS, CDR2 SASEGT. CDR3 length: 15 amino acids. TCRdb reanalysed the 5' RACE reads using MiXCR and keeps one entry per CDR3 protein. The data contain 470,000 or so distinct CDR3 sequences, 18% of them singletons. This clonotype was observed a few times. The rearrangement links TRBV6-1 to TRBJ1-2, with a weak D call TRBD1 (5 bases). The clonotype was recovered from an adult woman who had mild COVID-19 (a few samples of this study predate the infection). Cell type and time point are not known. The sample comprised PBMCs or a T cell subset sorted from them (not recorded which). In DNA, the CDR3 is TGTGCCAGCAGTGAAGTGGGGGTAGCTAACTATGGCTACACCTTC. It encodes CASSEVGVANYGYTF.